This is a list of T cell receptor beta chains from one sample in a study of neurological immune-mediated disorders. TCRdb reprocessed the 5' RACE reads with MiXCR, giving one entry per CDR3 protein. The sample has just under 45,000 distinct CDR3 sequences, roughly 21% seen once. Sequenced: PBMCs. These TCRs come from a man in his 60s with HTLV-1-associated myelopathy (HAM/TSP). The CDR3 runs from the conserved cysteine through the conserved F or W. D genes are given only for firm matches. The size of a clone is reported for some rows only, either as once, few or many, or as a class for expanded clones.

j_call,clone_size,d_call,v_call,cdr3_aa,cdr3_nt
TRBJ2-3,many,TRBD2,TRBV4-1,CASSQDWGRGGLAADTQYF,TGCGCCAGCAGCCAAGATTGGGGCAGAGGGGGACTAGCTGCAGATACGCAGTATTTT
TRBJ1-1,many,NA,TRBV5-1,CASARGNANTEAFF,TGCGCCAGCGCGCGGGGGAACGCGAACACTGAAGCTTTCTTT
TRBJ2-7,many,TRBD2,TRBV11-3,CASSLDRFSGSAYEQYF,TGTGCCAGCAGCTTAGATCGGTTTAGCGGGAGCGCGTACGAGCAGTACTTC
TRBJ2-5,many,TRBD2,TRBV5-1,CASSAGLAGRVETQYF,TGCGCCAGCAGCGCAGGACTAGCGGGAAGAGTGGAGACCCAGTACTTC
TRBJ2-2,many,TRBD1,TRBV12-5,CASAPTGGMNTGELFF,TGTGCTAGTGCCCCGACAGGGGGGATGAACACCGGGGAGCTGTTTTTT
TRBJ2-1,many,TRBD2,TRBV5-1,CASSLTSGNNEQFF,TGCGCCAGCAGCTTGACTAGCGGGAACAATGAGCAGTTCTTC
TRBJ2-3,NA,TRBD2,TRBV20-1,CSASRGLAGDTTDTQYF,TGCAGTGCTAGTCGAGGACTAGCGGGGGATACCACAGATACGCAGTATTTT
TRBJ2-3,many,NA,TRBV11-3,CASTLAGADTQYF,TGTGCCAGCACCTTAGCAGGAGCAGATACGCAGTATTTT
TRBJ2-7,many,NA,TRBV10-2,CASSDARVSSYEQYF,TGCGCCAGCAGTGATGCCCGAGTCAGCTCCTACGAGCAGTACTTC
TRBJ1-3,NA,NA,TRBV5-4,CASSHIENVAAFPGNTIYF,TGTGCCAGCAGCCATATAGAAAATGTGGCAGCTTTCCCTGGAAACACCATATATTTT
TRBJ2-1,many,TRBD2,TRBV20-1,CSARDSGRTRNEQFF,TGCAGTGCTAGAGATAGCGGGAGGACGAGGAATGAGCAGTTCTTC
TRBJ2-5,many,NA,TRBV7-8,CASSHLAVQKETQYF,TGTGCCAGCAGCCATCTCGCGGTACAAAAAGAGACCCAGTACTTC
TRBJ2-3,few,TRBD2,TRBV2,CASPASGGRADTQYF,TGTGCCAGCCCCGCGAGCGGGGGGAGGGCAGATACGCAGTATTTT
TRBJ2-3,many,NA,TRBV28,CASTAVSRMSTDTQYF,TGTGCCAGCACCGCTGTCTCCCGGATGAGCACAGATACGCAGTATTTT
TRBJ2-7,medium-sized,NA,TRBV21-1,CASSKVGGTGREQYF,TGTGCCAGCAGCAAAGTTGGGGGGACAGGGCGTGAGCAGTACTTC
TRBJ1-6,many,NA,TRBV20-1,CSSKDGTYNSPLHF,TGCAGTTCGAAAGACGGGACTTATAATTCACCCCTCCACTTT
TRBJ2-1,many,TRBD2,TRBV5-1,CASSSRSKPSTKREGANEQFF,TGCGCCAGCAGTTCCAGAAGCAAGCCCTCGACAAAGCGGGAGGGGGCCAATGAGCAGTTCTTC
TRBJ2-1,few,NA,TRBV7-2,CASSNHLATQFF,TGTGCCAGCAGCAATCATCTAGCGACGCAGTTCTTC
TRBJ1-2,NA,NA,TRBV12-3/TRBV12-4,CASTPPEVYGYTF,TGTGCCAGCACCCCGCCCGAGGTCTATGGCTACACCTTC
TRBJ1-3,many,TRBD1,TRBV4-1,CASSHLAGGGGTIYF,TGCGCCAGCAGCCATTTGGCAGGGGGAGGAGGCACCATATATTTT
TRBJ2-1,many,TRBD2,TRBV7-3,CASSSSGGYYNEQFF,TGTGCCAGCAGCTCCAGCGGGGGGTACTACAATGAGCAGTTCTTC
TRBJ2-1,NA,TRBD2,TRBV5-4,CASSYAGTSGRAGRGEQFF,TGTGCCAGCAGCTACGCCGGGACTAGCGGGAGGGCCGGTCGGGGTGAGCAGTTCTTC
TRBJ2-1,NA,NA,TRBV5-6,CASSHAGTLVNDQFF,TGTGCCAGCAGTCACGCCGGGACATTAGTCAATGATCAGTTCTTC
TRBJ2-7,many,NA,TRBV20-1,CSASTTVSPYEQYF,TGCAGTGCTAGTACTACGGTTTCCCCCTACGAGCAGTACTTC
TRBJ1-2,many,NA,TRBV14,CASSQDGGYTF,TGTGCCAGCAGCCAAGATGGAGGCTACACCTTC
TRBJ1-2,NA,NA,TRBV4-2,CASSQRGSTDYGYTF,TGTGCCAGCAGCCAGCGCGGGTCGACTGACTATGGCTACACCTTC
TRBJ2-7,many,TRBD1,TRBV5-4,CASSLDPTGVDEQYF,TGTGCCAGCAGCTTGGATCCGACAGGGGTCGACGAGCAGTACTTC